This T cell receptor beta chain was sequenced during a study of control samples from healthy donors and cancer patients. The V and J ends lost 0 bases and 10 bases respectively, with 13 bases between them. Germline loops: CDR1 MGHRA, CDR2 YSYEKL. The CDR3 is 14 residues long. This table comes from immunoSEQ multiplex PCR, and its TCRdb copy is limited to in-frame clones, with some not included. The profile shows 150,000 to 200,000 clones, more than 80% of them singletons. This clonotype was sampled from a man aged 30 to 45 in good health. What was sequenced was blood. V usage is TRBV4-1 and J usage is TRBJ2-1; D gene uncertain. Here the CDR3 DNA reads TGCGCCAGCAGCCAAGAGGGCAGCATGACCGAGCAGTTCTTC. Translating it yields CASSQEGSMTEQFF.